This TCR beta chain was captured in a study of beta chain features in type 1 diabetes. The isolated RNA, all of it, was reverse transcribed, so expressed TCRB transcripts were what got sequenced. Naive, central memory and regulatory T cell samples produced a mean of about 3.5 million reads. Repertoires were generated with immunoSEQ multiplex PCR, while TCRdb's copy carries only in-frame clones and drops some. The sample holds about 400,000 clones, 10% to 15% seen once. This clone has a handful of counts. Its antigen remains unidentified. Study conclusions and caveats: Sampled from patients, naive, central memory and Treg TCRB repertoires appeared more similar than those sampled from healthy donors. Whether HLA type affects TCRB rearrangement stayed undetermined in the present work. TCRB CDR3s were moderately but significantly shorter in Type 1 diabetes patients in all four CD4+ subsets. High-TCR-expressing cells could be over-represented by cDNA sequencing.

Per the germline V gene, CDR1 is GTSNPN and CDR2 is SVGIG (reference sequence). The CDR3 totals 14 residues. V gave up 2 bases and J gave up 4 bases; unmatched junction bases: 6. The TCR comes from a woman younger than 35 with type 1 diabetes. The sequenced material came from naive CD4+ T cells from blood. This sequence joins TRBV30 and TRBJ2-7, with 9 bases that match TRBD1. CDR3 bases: TGTGCCTGGAGTTTGGACAGGGGAGGGTACGAGCAGTACTTC. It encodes CAWSLDRGGYEQYF.